The TCR beta chain under discussion was sequenced for a study of T cells in localized non-small cell lung cancer. Broader study findings: The greatest T cell clonality was found in uninvolved adjacent lung (higher than in tumor).

CDR3 size: 13 residues. The ends were cut back, 5 bases at V and 7 bases at J, with 14 bases in the middle. The germline CDR1 and CDR2 sequences are MNHEY and SVGAGI. The assay was immunoSEQ multiplex PCR, and TCRdb's table has in-frame clones only and misses some. This table holds about 91,000 clones, roughly 86% found once. This clone was seen only a few times. Antigen: not known. The source was peripheral blood, collected before any cancer treatment. The rearrangement joins TRBV6-5 to TRBJ1-2; no firm D call. The source is a man aged 40-75 years with stage I squamous cell lung carcinoma. The CDR3 sequence: CASSTVSNVGYTF. In DNA form, the CDR3 reads TGTGCCAGCAGTACGGTATCGAATGTTGGCTACACCTTC.